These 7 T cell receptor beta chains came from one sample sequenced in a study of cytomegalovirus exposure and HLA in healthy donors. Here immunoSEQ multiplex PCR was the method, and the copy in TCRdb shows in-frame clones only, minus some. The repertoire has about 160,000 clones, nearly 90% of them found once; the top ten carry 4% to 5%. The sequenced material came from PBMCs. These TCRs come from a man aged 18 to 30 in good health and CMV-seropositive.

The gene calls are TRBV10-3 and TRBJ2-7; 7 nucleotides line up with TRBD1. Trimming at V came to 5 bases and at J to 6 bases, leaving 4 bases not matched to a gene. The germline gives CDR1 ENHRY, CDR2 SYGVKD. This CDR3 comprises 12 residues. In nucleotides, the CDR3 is TGTGCCATCAGTCAACAGGGGACCGAGCAGTACTTC. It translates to CAISQQGTEQYF.

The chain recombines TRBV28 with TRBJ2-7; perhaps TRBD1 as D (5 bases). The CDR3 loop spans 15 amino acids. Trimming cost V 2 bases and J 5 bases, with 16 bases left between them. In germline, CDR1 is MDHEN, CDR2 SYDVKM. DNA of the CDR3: TGTGCCAGCAGTTTACCACAGGAGCCTATCAACGAGCAGTACTTC. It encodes CASSLPQEPINEQYF. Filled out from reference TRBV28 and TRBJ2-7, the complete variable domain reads DVKVTQSSRYLVKRTGEKVFLECVQDMDHENMFWYRQDPGLGLRLIYFSYDVKMKEKGDIPEGYSVSREKKERFSLILESASTNQTSMYLCASSLPQEPINEQYFGPGTRLTVT.

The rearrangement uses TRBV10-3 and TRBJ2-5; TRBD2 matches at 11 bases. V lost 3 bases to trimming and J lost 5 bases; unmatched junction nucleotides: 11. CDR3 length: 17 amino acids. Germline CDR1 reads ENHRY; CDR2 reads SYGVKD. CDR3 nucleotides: TGTGCCATCAGTGACTCGTTAGCGGGAGGGCCTTGGGAGACCCAGTACTTC. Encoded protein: CAISDSLAGGPWETQYF.

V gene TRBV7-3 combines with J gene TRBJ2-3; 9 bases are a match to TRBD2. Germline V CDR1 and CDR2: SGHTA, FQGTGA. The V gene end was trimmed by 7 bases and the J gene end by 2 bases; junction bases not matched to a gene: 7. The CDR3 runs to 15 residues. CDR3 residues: CASNPTSGPTDTQYF. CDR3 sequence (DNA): TGTGCCAGCAACCCTACTAGCGGGCCCACAGATACGCAGTATTTT. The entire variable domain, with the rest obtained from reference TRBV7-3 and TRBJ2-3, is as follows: GAGVSQTPSNKVTEKGKYVELRCDPISGHTALYWYRQSLGQGPEFLIYFQGTGAADDSGLPNDRFFAVRPEGSVSTLKIQRTERGDSAVYLCASNPTSGPTDTQYFGPGTRLTVL.

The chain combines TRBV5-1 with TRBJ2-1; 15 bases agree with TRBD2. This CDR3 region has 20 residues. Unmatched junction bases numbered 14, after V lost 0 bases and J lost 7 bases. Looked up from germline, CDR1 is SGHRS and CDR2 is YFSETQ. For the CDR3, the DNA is TGCGCCAGCAGCTTGGTCTTCTTAGGACTAGCGGGAGGGGTGTGGAATGAGCAGTTCTTC. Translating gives CASSLVFLGLAGGVWNEQFF.

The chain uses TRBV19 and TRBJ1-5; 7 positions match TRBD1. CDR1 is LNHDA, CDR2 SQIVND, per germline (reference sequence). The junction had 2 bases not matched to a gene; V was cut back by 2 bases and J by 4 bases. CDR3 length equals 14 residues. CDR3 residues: CASSISTGNQPQHF. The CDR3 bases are TGTGCCAGTAGTATATCGACAGGGAATCAGCCCCAGCATTTT.

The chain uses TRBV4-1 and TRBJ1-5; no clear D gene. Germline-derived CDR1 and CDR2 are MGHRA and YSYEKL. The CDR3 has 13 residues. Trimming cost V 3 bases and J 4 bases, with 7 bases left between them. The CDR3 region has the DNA TGCGCCAGCAGCCATGCTATGAATCAGCCCCAGCATTTT. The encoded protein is CASSHAMNQPQHF.